The T cell receptor (beta chain) under discussion was sequenced for a study of graft-versus-host responses after intestinal transplantation. Study observations and caveats: GvH clones occurred in recipient marrow; some first appeared in ileum or blood.

Germline CDR1 and CDR2: SGHNT and YYREEE (reference sequence). The CDR3 covers 14 residues. V was shortened by 3 bases and J by 7 bases, with 16 bases between the two germline ends. On this clone: Its target is unknown.

Data came from immunoSEQ multiplex PCR; TCRdb stores just in-frame clones and leaves some out. Here the sample spans 85,000 to 90,000 clones, 80% to 95% being singletons. J is TRBJ1-2 and V is TRBV5-4; a possible D gene is TRBD1 (5 bases). The input for sequencing was unstimulated CD4+ T cells sorted from spleen or lymph node cells, taken before intestinal transplant. The TCR originated in a human donor who received an intestinal transplant. CDR3 nucleotides: TGTGCCAGCAGCTCCCTAAGGGGAGGGTTTGGCTACACCTTC. Protein sequence: CASSSLRGGFGYTF.